The 27 T cell receptor beta chains presented below share a single source sample, sequenced in a study of CD8 T cells in Susac syndrome. RNA totalling about 0.45 to 1 ug underwent reverse transcription with random hexamers. TCRdb reanalysed the immunoSEQ multiplex PCR reads using MiXCR and keeps one entry per CDR3 protein. Of 84,000 or so distinct CDR3 sequences in the sample, 85% to 95% were seen once. The source material was CD8+ T cells from PBMCs. Receptor source: a human donor with Susac syndrome.

The V gene is TRBV27, the J gene TRBJ2-5; D is perhaps TRBD2 (5 bases). Looked up from germline, CDR1 is MNHEY and CDR2 is SMNVEV (reference sequence). The CDR3 contains 14 residues. V lost 2 bases, J lost 5 bases, and 12 bases lay in between. CDR3 sequence (DNA): TGTGCCAGCAGTTTAAGAGGGAAGGTGGAGACCCAGTACTTC. Residues: CASSLRGKVETQYF.

The chain is built from TRBV9 and TRBJ1-2; no reliable D call. Germline CDR1 reads SGDLS; CDR2 reads YYNGEE. V lost 0 bases, J lost 1 base, and 7 bases lay in between. This CDR3 has 14 amino acids. CDR3 sequence reads: CASSVDDLNYGYTF. The CDR3 coding sequence is TGTGCCAGCAGCGTAGACGACCTTAACTATGGCTACACCTTC.

This chain links TRBV2 with TRBJ2-5; D unclear. Germline CDR1 reads SNHLY; CDR2 reads FYNNEI. The germline V and J ends were trimmed by 6 bases and 5 bases, with 7 bases remaining between them. The CDR3 extends over 11 amino acids. The CDR3, as DNA: TGTGCCAGCAGGGGTCCTGAGACCCAGTACTTC. Its translation: CASRGPETQYF.

J is TRBJ2-1 and V is TRBV20-1; TRBD2 agrees at 10 bases. The germline gives CDR1 DFQATT, CDR2 SNEGSKA (reference sequence). Trimming cost V 6 bases and J 4 bases; bases outside gene matches: 6. The CDR3 is made up of 14 amino acids. The CDR3 sequence: CSAPGLAEYNEQFF. The CDR3 nucleotides are TGCAGTGCCCCCGGACTAGCGGAGTACAATGAGCAGTTCTTC.

The chain links TRBV12-3 or TRBV12-4 to TRBJ2-7; D may correspond to TRBD1 or TRBD2 (6 bases each). Trimming cost V 3 bases and J 5 bases, with 11 bases left between them. The CDR3 loop spans 13 amino acids. CDR3 sequence reads: CASSFPGGNEQYF. CDR3 in DNA: TGTGCCAGCAGTTTTCCCGGGGGCAACGAGCAGTACTTC.

This rearrangement joins TRBV29-1 to TRBJ2-7; D is unresolved. The germline gives CDR1 SQVTM, CDR2 ANQGSEA. CDR3 length equals 13 residues. Trimming cost V 2 bases and J 6 bases, with 14 bases left between them. CDR3 amino acids: CSVELKGPGEQYF. CDR3 DNA sequence: TGCAGCGTTGAATTAAAGGGCCCGGGCGAGCAGTACTTC.

The chain employs TRBV29-1 and TRBJ2-7; maybe TRBD2 (5 bases). Deletions cut 1 base from V and 3 bases from J, with 7 bases between. CDR3 length: 12 residues. Germline loops: CDR1 SQVTM, CDR2 ANQGSEA. This CDR3 is CSVEAGSYEQYF. In nucleotides, the CDR3 is TGCAGCGTTGAAGCGGGGAGCTACGAGCAGTACTTC.

This chain connects TRBV15 to TRBJ2-5; D gene ambiguous. Per germline, CDR1 LNHNV and CDR2 YYDKDF (reference sequence). V dropped 3 bases and J dropped 5 bases, with 4 bases sitting between them. The CDR3 consists of 11 residues. The DNA of the CDR3 is TGTGCCACCAGCAGCCGGGAGACCCAGTACTTC. Protein product: CATSSRETQYF. The full variable domain, with the rest looked up from reference TRBV15 and TRBJ2-5, is DAMVIQNPRYQVTQFGKPVTLSCSQTLNHNVMYWYQQKSSQAPKLLFHYYDKDFNNEADTPDNFQSRRPNTSFCFLDIRSPGLGDTAMYLCATSSRETQYFGPGTRLLVL.

The V call is TRBV5-1, the J call TRBJ2-6; tentative D call: TRBD2 (5 bases). Trimming took off 1 base at V and 2 bases at J, with 13 bases between the two ends. The CDR3 consists of 17 residues. Looked up from germline, CDR1 is SGHRS and CDR2 is YFSETQ. The CDR3 reads CASSLTDPRAGANVLTF. The CDR3 DNA follows: TGCGCCAGCAGCTTGACGGACCCGCGGGCTGGGGCCAACGTCCTGACTTTC.

V gene TRBV5-1 combines with J gene TRBJ1-5; D is unresolved. V was clipped by 10 bases and J by 0 bases, with 23 bases between them. The CDR3 contains 17 residues. Germline V gene sequence: CDR1 SGHRS, CDR2 YFSETQ. The CDR3 nucleotides are TGCGCCGAGATACGGGCTGCACAGATTAATAGCAATCAGCCCCAGCATTTT. Protein product: CAEIRAAQINSNQPQHF.

The V call is TRBV13, the J call TRBJ2-4, with 8 bases identical to TRBD1. The CDR3 totals 13 residues. Losses at the gene ends were 4 bases for V and 7 bases for J; bases not matched to a gene: 3. Germline V gene sequence: CDR1 PRHDT, CDR2 FYEKMQ (reference sequence). The CDR3 nucleotides are TGTGCCAGCAGCTCCAGGGGGCGGAACATTCAGTACTTC. Translation: CASSSRGRNIQYF.

The chain combines TRBV6-6 with TRBJ2-7; 7 bases map to TRBD1. The CDR3 consists of 13 residues. Trimming took 6 bases from V and 5 from J; bases not matched to a gene: 7. In germline, CDR1 is MNHNY, CDR2 SVGAGI (reference sequence). CDR3 amino acids: CASSPEQGNEQYF. The CDR3 DNA reads as TGTGCCAGCAGCCCTGAACAGGGGAACGAGCAGTACTTC.

The chain couples TRBV18 to TRBJ2-5, with 8 bases aligning to TRBD1. With V trimmed by 1 base and J by 5 bases, 6 bases remained unmatched. This CDR3 comprises 15 residues. Germline V gene sequence: CDR1 KGHSH, CDR2 LQKENI. The CDR3 is CASSPQSGGKETQYF. In DNA form, the CDR3 reads TGTGCCAGCTCACCACAGTCAGGGGGCAAGGAGACCCAGTACTTC.

The chain recombines TRBV5-6 with TRBJ2-1, with a possible D match to TRBD2 (6 bases). The CDR3 sequence is 14 residues long. Deletions cut 3 bases from V and 7 bases from J, with 14 bases between. Germline V CDR1 and CDR2: SGHDT, YYEEEE. The CDR3 protein is CASSSLAVGNEQFF. CDR3 DNA sequence: TGTGCCAGCAGCTCATTAGCGGTAGGGAATGAGCAGTTCTTC.

This chain connects TRBV9 to TRBJ2-7, with a possible D match to TRBD2 (6 bases). The CDR3 is 13 amino acids. V lost 4 bases and J lost 3, with 11 bases in between. The germline CDR1 and CDR2 sequences are SGDLS and YYNGEE. This CDR3 reads CASSPGSHYEQYF. The CDR3 bases are TGTGCCAGCAGCCCCGGGAGTCACTACGAGCAGTACTTC.

This clonotype was detected once. J is TRBJ2-1 and V is TRBV29-1; D is ambiguous. This CDR3 region has 11 residues. Germline CDR1 reads SQVTM; CDR2 reads ANQGSEA. Trimming shortened V by 4 bases and J by 6 bases, and 7 bases separated the two germline ends. This CDR3 is CSVVTSNEQFF. The CDR3 DNA sequence: TGCAGCGTTGTGACCTCCAATGAGCAGTTCTTC.

This chain joins TRBV11-2 and TRBJ2-3, with 8 nucleotides matching TRBD2. Germline V gene lookup returns CDR1 SGHAT and CDR2 FQNNGV. J lost 1 base, V lost 4 bases, and 4 bases had no gene match. This CDR3 spans 15 amino acids. As DNA, the CDR3 is TGTGCCAGCAGCTCTACTAGCGGCCGCACAGATACGCAGTATTTT. Its translation is CASSSTSGRTDTQYF.

The V and J genes are TRBV7-9 and TRBJ1-2; 7 bases agree with TRBD1. This CDR3 comprises 14 residues. CDR1 SEHNR and CDR2 FQNEAQ come from the germline V gene (reference sequence). V lost 7 bases, J lost 4 bases, and 9 bases stayed unmatched. As DNA, the CDR3 is TGTGCCAGCACCCAGACAGGGCCCTTCTATGGCTACACCTTC. This sequence encodes CASTQTGPFYGYTF.

This sequence joins TRBV13 and TRBJ2-4; the match to TRBD1 covers 8 bases. The CDR3 runs 14 residues. J was trimmed by 4 bases and V by 5 bases; bases with no gene match: 4. From germline, CDR1 is PRHDT and CDR2 FYEKMQ (reference sequence). Here the CDR3 reads CASSPDRDKNIQYF. CDR3 nucleotide sequence: TGTGCCAGCAGCCCGGACAGGGATAAAAACATTCAGTACTTC.

This chain uses TRBV19 with TRBJ2-1, with 8 bases that match TRBD2. The germline V gene has CDR1 LNHDA and CDR2 SQIVND (reference sequence). This CDR3 has 13 amino acids. The J segment lost 4 bases and the V segment lost 8 bases, leaving 4 bases of the junction unmatched. Here the CDR3 reads CASSTSAYNEQFF. The CDR3 DNA reads as TGTGCCAGTTCGACTAGCGCATACAATGAGCAGTTCTTC.

The rearrangement joins TRBV20-1 to TRBJ1-2; 7 bases align to TRBD1. The CDR3 has 14 amino acids. V was clipped by 3 bases and J by 4 bases; unmatched bases: 8. The germline gives CDR1 DFQATT, CDR2 SNEGSKA (reference sequence). The CDR3 loop is CSASGRQGSYGYTF. CDR3 in DNA: TGCAGTGCTAGCGGAAGACAGGGAAGCTATGGCTACACCTTC.

The genes are TRBV28 and TRBJ2-1, with 10 bases that match TRBD2. Trimming took 2 bases from V and 8 from J; bases not matched to a gene: 9. CDR3 length: 16 amino acids. The V gene's germline CDR1 is MDHEN and CDR2 SYDVKM. CDR3 loop: CASSLASGRGLDEQFF. The CDR3 coding sequence is TGTGCCAGCAGTTTAGCTAGCGGGAGAGGTCTGGATGAGCAGTTCTTC.

The V gene is TRBV20-1, the J gene TRBJ1-5, with D perhaps matching TRBD1 (6 bases). The germline V gene has CDR1 DFQATT and CDR2 SNEGSKA (reference sequence). The CDR3 contains 12 residues. Trimming took off 4 bases at V and 9 bases at J, with 13 bases between the two ends. CDR3 sequence reads: CSATKQGRPQHF. The CDR3 bases are TGCAGTGCTACTAAACAGGGTCGGCCCCAGCATTTT.

DNA of the CDR3: TGTGCCAGCTCACCCCCCGGGGGGGGCTGGTATGGCTACACCTTC. It is translated as CASSPPGGGWYGYTF. This chain connects TRBV18 to TRBJ1-2; tentative D call: TRBD1 (6 bases). Trimming shortened V by 3 bases and J by 5 bases, and 16 bases separated the two germline ends. The germline V gene has CDR1 KGHSH and CDR2 LQKENI. The CDR3 covers 15 residues. The complete variable domain, with remaining parts taken from reference TRBV18 and TRBJ1-2, reads NAGVMQNPRHLVRRRGQEARLRCSPMKGHSHVYWYRQLPEEGLKFMVYLQKENIIDESGMPKERFSAEFPKEGPSILRIQQVVRGDSAAYFCASSPPGGGWYGYTFGSGTRLTVV.

The table lists this clonotype with a count of one. The chain couples TRBV29-1 to TRBJ2-7, with TRBD1 identical over 11 bases. The germline V gene encodes CDR1 SQVTM and CDR2 ANQGSEA. Trimming took 8 bases from V and 2 from J; bases not matched to a gene: 14. This CDR3 comprises 16 residues. Here the CDR3 reads CSYSSIGTGGPYEQYF. The CDR3, as DNA: TGCAGCTACTCCTCCATCGGGACAGGGGGACCCTACGAGCAGTACTTC.

This clonotype has a handful of counts. The gene calls are TRBV11-2 and TRBJ2-5; 7 bases match TRBD1. Germline trimming cut 7 bases from V and 1 base from J; bases unmatched to any gene: 6. The CDR3 is made up of 14 amino acids. Looked up from germline, CDR1 is SGHAT and CDR2 is FQNNGV. CDR3 DNA: TGTGCCAGCATGGCCGACAGGGCCCAAGAGACCCAGTACTTC. It yields the protein CASMADRAQETQYF.

The chain uses TRBV15 and TRBJ2-1; D is undetermined. Germline CDR1 reads LNHNV; CDR2 reads YYDKDF (reference sequence). Deletions cut 1 base from V and 9 bases from J, with 16 bases between. This CDR3 has 15 amino acids. The DNA for the CDR3 is TGTGCCACCAGCAGAGGTACCCAACGGTTGGGTGAGCAGTTCTTC. Amino acids: CATSRGTQRLGEQFF.